This T cell receptor beta chain was sequenced in a study of cytomegalovirus exposure and HLA in healthy donors. About the research overall: A data release that came early held about 89 million unique TCRs from HLA-typed donors.

Notes on this clone: Its antigen is not known.

Regarding the study as a whole: CMV antigen specificity was confirmed in vitro for a few CMV-associated chains. Immune exposure data for these donors was limited to CMV serostatus.

The CDR3 is 14 residues long. Germline V CDR1 and CDR2: MNHEY, SVGAGI. V lost 2 bases to trimming and J lost 3 bases, with 10 bases between them. Amplification used 60 Vbeta primers and 13 Jbeta primers. The table came from immunoSEQ multiplex PCR; TCRdb's copy has only in-frame clones and leaves some out. This sample has about 120,000 clones; 80% occur once, and the top ten carry more than 8%. Sequencing was done on a sample of PBMCs. The receptor's source is a man aged 30-40 years in good health and CMV-seropositive. The chain uses TRBV6-5 and TRBJ1-1, with D possibly matching TRBD1 (5 bases). This CDR3 reads CASSYEFRDTEAFF. The CDR3 DNA follows: TGTGCCAGCAGTTACGAGTTCAGGGACACTGAAGCTTTCTTT.